These 8 T cell receptor beta chains were sequenced from one sample in a study of blood T cell repertoires in COVID-19. Sequencing was performed with immunoSEQ multiplex PCR; in TCRdb, only in-frame clones are kept and a portion is missing. The table has fewer than 300,000 clones, around 90% seen once. Material: PBMCs or T cells enriched from blood (not recorded which). These TCRs come from a woman in her 30s who had recovered from COVID-19.

The V gene is TRBV3-1 (or the pseudogene TRBV3-2), the J gene TRBJ2-3; possibly TRBD2 for D (5 bases). Germline CDR1 and CDR2: LGHDT and YNNKEL (reference sequence). V lost 0 bases to trimming and J lost 1 base, with 11 bases between them. The CDR3 loop spans 16 amino acids. Here the CDR3 reads CASSQDGEIRTDTQYF. The CDR3 DNA reads TGTGCCAGCAGCCAAGACGGGGAAATCCGCACAGATACGCAGTATTTT.

V is TRBV5-6 and J is TRBJ2-7; 7 positions agree with TRBD2. This CDR3 is 16 amino acids long. Germline V gene lookup returns CDR1 SGHDT and CDR2 YYEEEE. V lost 6 bases, J lost 0 bases, and 12 bases stayed unmatched. CDR3 in amino acids: CASTLGPGGPSYEQYF. The CDR3 nucleotides are TGTGCCAGCACCCTCGGCCCGGGAGGCCCCTCCTACGAGCAGTACTTC.

The chain carries TRBV9 and TRBJ2-1; tentatively, D is TRBD1 (5 bases). The CDR3 covers 15 residues. Trimming removed 0 bases at V and 5 bases at J, with 12 bases between. Germline CDR1 and CDR2: SGDLS and YYNGEE. The CDR3 loop is CASSVGQFVDNEQFF. The CDR3 DNA sequence: TGTGCCAGCAGCGTAGGACAGTTCGTCGACAATGAGCAGTTCTTC.

This chain connects TRBV19 to TRBJ2-7, with TRBD1 matching over 11 bases. Germline CDR1 is LNHDA and CDR2 is SQIVND (reference sequence). CDR3 length: 14 amino acids. Trimming cost V 3 bases and J 4 bases; bases outside gene matches: 2. The chain's CDR3 is CASSMDRGPYEQYF. CDR3 nucleotide sequence: TGTGCCAGTAGTATGGACAGGGGGCCGTACGAGCAGTACTTC.

This chain's CDR3 is CSASPSGSRETQYF. CDR3 nucleotide sequence: TGCAGTGCTAGTCCTAGCGGGAGTAGGGAGACCCAGTACTTC. The gene calls are TRBV20-1 and TRBJ2-5; TRBD2 agrees at 10 bases. Trimming removed 3 bases from V and 5 bases from J; junction bases left unmatched: 6. The CDR3 loop spans 14 amino acids. Germline V lookup: CDR1 DFQATT, CDR2 SNEGSKA (reference sequence).

The chain joins TRBV11-2 to TRBJ2-1; the match to TRBD2 covers 8 bases. After removal of 0 bases from V and 4 bases from J, the junction contained 5 bases not matched to a gene. Germline V CDR1 and CDR2: SGHAT, FQNNGV. This CDR3 has 16 amino acids. The CDR3 nucleotides are TGTGCCAGCAGCTTAGATCAACTAGCGGTTTACAATGAGCAGTTCTTC. The encoded protein is CASSLDQLAVYNEQFF. The variable domain in full, with the rest retrieved from reference TRBV11-2 and TRBJ2-1, is EAGVAQSPRYKIIEKRQSVAFWCNPISGHATLYWYQQILGQGPKLLIQFQNNGVVDDSQLPKDRFSAERLKGVDSTLKIQPAKLEDSAVYLCASSLDQLAVYNEQFFGPGTRLTVL.

The chain uses TRBV18 and TRBJ2-7, with 14 bases matching TRBD2. Germline loops: CDR1 KGHSH, CDR2 LQKENI. The trim removed 6 bases at V and 5 bases at J, leaving 15 bases unmatched. The CDR3 contains 18 residues. The CDR3 protein is CASSQRLAGGQIKNEQYF. In DNA form, the CDR3 reads TGTGCCAGCTCGCAGAGACTAGCGGGAGGGCAAATTAAAAACGAGCAGTACTTC.

The J gene is TRBJ1-4, the V gene TRBV3-1 (or the pseudogene TRBV3-2); 7 positions match TRBD1. Germline assignment: CDR1 LGHDT and CDR2 YNNKEL (reference sequence). With 1 base clipped from V and 10 bases from J, the junction kept 6 bases outside the gene matches. CDR3 length equals 14 residues. The CDR3 bases are TGTGCCAGCAGCCAAGTGGCGCAGGGGGGAAAACTGTTTTTT. Its translation is CASSQVAQGGKLFF.